The 23 T cell receptor beta chains in this list originate from one sample, sequenced in a study of blood T cell dynamics during melanoma immunotherapy. TCRdb's table, derived via immunoSEQ multiplex PCR, lists solely in-frame clones and lacks some. This table has 25,000 to 35,000 clones, approximately 80% appearing once. This sample's time point: week 3, after first cycle of checkpoint inhibitor. The specimen comprised blood, sampled from a patient treated with checkpoint blockade. The receptors originated from a human donor with melanoma.

The chain couples TRBV7-9 to TRBJ1-3; possible D gene TRBD1, 5 bases. Trimming cost V 5 bases and J 1 base, with 9 bases left between them. Germline V gene lookup returns CDR1 SEHNR and CDR2 FQNEAQ (reference sequence). CDR3 length: 14 amino acids. DNA for the CDR3: TGTGCCAGCAGCCGGGACGGATCTGGAAACACCATATATTTT. Encoded protein: CASSRDGSGNTIYF. Filled out from reference TRBV7-9 and TRBJ1-3, the complete variable domain reads DTGVSQNPRHKITKRGQNVTFRCDPISEHNRLYWYRQTLGQGPEFLTYFQNEAQLEKSRLLSDRFSAERPKGSFSTLEIQRTEQGDSAMYLCASSRDGSGNTIYFGEGSWLTVV.

The chain couples TRBV5-1 to TRBJ1-1; D uncertain. Between the trimmed V and J ends, which lost 0 bases and 3 bases, there was a span of 9 bases. The CDR3 contains 14 residues. Germline V lookup: CDR1 SGHRS, CDR2 YFSETQ. CDR3 residues: CASSLVFGYTEAFF. CDR3 coding DNA: TGCGCCAGCAGCTTGGTCTTCGGTTACACTGAAGCTTTCTTT.

The table lists this clone with a count of one. The chain has TRBV10-3 and TRBJ2-1; 10 nucleotides line up with TRBD2. Germline CDR1 and CDR2: ENHRY and SYGVKD. The CDR3 has 16 amino acids. The V segment lost 10 bases and the J segment 8 bases; nucleotides outside the gene matches: 17. The CDR3 region is CATEIGSSGSTDEQFF. CDR3 DNA sequence: TGTGCCACCGAAATAGGGTCTAGCGGGAGTACCGATGAGCAGTTCTTC.

The V call is TRBV19, the J call TRBJ2-2, with 9 bases fitting TRBD1. Trimming removed 10 bases from V and 6 bases from J; junction bases left unmatched: 9. Per germline, CDR1 LNHDA and CDR2 SQIVND (reference sequence). The CDR3 consists of 14 residues. CDR3 protein: CATLPTGGAGELFF. Here the CDR3 DNA reads TGTGCCACTCTACCGACAGGGGGGGCCGGGGAGCTGTTTTTT.

The chain links TRBV7-3 to TRBJ1-1, with unresolved D. V shed 4 bases and J shed 3 bases, with 9 bases lying between them. Germline loops: CDR1 SGHTA, CDR2 FQGTGA. CDR3 length equals 13 residues. CDR3 amino acids: CASSSRRHTEAFF. CDR3 bases: TGTGCCAGCAGCTCCCGACGGCACACTGAAGCTTTCTTT.

CDR3 bases: TGTGCCAGCAGTCGCGACAGGACTGCCAATCAGCCCCAGCATTTT. Translation gives CASSRDRTANQPQHF. The chain combines TRBV6-6 with TRBJ1-5, with D possibly being TRBD1 (6 bases). V was trimmed by 5 bases and J by 3 bases, leaving 14 bases between them. The CDR3 has 15 residues. Per germline, CDR1 MNHNY and CDR2 SVGAGI (reference sequence).

This clone was seen only once. This chain joins TRBV27 and TRBJ1-1; D unclear. The CDR3 is 14 amino acids. CDR1 and CDR2 (germline): MNHEY, SMNVEV (reference sequence). The V gene lost 2 bases and the J gene lost 8 bases, with 15 bases spanning the gap. CDR3: CASSLVVGRREAFF. The CDR3, as DNA: TGTGCCAGCAGTTTAGTAGTCGGGAGGAGGGAAGCTTTCTTT.

The chain joins TRBV6-1 to TRBJ1-3; D gene unclear. Germline values: CDR1 MNHNS, CDR2 SASEGT. The length of the CDR3 is 16 residues. Trimming took 2 bases from V and 0 from J, leaving 11 bases between them. CDR3 residues: CASSESLGTSGNTIYF. CDR3 DNA: TGTGCCAGCAGTGAAAGCCTTGGTACCTCTGGAAACACCATATATTTT.

The genes are TRBV4-1 and TRBJ1-5, with 7 bases lining up with TRBD1. This CDR3 region has 18 residues. Germline V gives CDR1 MGHRA, CDR2 YSYEKL. V shed 6 bases and J 0 bases; nucleotides not matched to a gene: 14. CDR3 residues: CASRKSLGQRYSNQPQHF. CDR3 DNA: TGCGCCAGCAGGAAATCGTTGGGACAGCGGTATAGCAATCAGCCCCAGCATTTT.

V is TRBV19 and J is TRBJ1-6; unclear D gene. The CDR3 runs 15 residues. Trimming took 2 bases from V and 5 from J, leaving 10 bases between them. Germline V gives CDR1 LNHDA, CDR2 SQIVND (reference sequence). CDR3 in amino acids: CASSITGVNNSPLHF. CDR3 sequence (DNA): TGTGCCAGTAGTATAACGGGAGTTAATAATTCACCCCTCCACTTT.

The CDR3 spells CASFRPGQHYGYTF. CDR3 sequence (DNA): TGTGCCAGCTTTCGGCCGGGACAGCATTATGGCTACACCTTC. J is TRBJ1-2 and V is TRBV2; 7 bases agree with TRBD1. Germline V gene data show CDR1 as SNHLY and CDR2 as FYNNEI. Trimming at V came to 8 bases and at J to 5 bases, leaving 11 bases not matched to a gene. The CDR3 has 14 residues.

As DNA, the CDR3 is TGTGCCAGCAGCCCCTTGGGGGGCGACACAGATACGCAGTATTTT. This sequence encodes CASSPLGGDTDTQYF. The chain uses TRBV9 and TRBJ2-3, with D perhaps matching TRBD1 or TRBD2 (6 bases each). The CDR3 consists of 15 residues. Germline V lookup: CDR1 SGDLS, CDR2 YYNGEE. Between the trimmed V and J ends, which lost 4 bases and 2 bases, there was a span of 14 bases.

A word on this clone: One end of the junction fails to match germline, which may point to a read error. The chain links TRBV7-7 to TRBJ2-1, with 7 bases identical to TRBD1. Germline CDR1 and CDR2: SSHAT and FNYEAQ (reference sequence). This CDR3 is built from 17 residues. CDR3 region: CASSEKRRDRQYNEQFF. DNA of the CDR3: TGTGCTAGCAGCGAAAAACGTCGGGACAGACAATACAATGAGCAGTTCTTC.

The V call is TRBV7-9, the J call TRBJ2-1; TRBD2 agrees at 9 bases. The CDR3 consists of 15 residues. Germline values: CDR1 SEHNR, CDR2 FQNEAQ (reference sequence). Trimming took 1 base from V and 9 from J; bases not matched to a gene: 7. The CDR3 sequence is CASSLGSGSSGEQFF. DNA of the CDR3: TGTGCCAGCAGCTTAGGTAGCGGGAGCTCGGGTGAGCAGTTCTTC.

This chain joins TRBV5-4 and TRBJ2-1; D call uncertain. Trimming stripped 0 bases from V and 9 bases from J, with 7 bases between. Germline loops: CDR1 SGHNT, CDR2 YYREEE (reference sequence). The CDR3 covers 12 residues. Written as DNA, the CDR3 is TGTGCCAGCAGCTTGGAAGTGGCTGAGCAGTTCTTC. Its protein is CASSLEVAEQFF. Using reference TRBV5-4 and TRBJ2-1 for the parts outside the CDR3, the full variable domain is ETGVTQSPTHLIKTRGQQVTLRCSSQSGHNTVSWYQQALGQGPQFIFQYYREEENGRGNFPPRFSGLQFPNYSSELNVNALELDDSALYLCASSLEVAEQFFGPGTRLTVL.

The rearrangement joins TRBV4-3 to TRBJ2-3; D not certain. The ends were cut back, 0 bases at V and 4 bases at J, with 17 bases in the middle. The CDR3 sequence is 17 residues long. Germline V gives CDR1 LGHNA, CDR2 YSLEER. The chain's CDR3 is CASSQEVPGDRADTQYF. The CDR3 DNA is TGCGCCAGCAGCCAAGAGGTCCCTGGCGATCGGGCAGATACGCAGTATTTT.

The chain uses TRBV27 and TRBJ2-7; 11 bases are a match to TRBD1. The CDR3 extends over 15 amino acids. V lost 6 bases, J lost 7 bases, and 11 bases stayed unmatched. In germline, CDR1 is MNHEY, CDR2 SMNVEV (reference sequence). The CDR3 spells CASRSPGQGAWEQYF. CDR3 nucleotide sequence: TGTGCCAGCAGAAGTCCCGGACAGGGGGCTTGGGAGCAGTACTTC.

By its share, this clone is medium-sized. CDR3 in amino acids: CASSPSGGLWSGYTF. In nucleotides, the CDR3 is TGTGCCAGCAGCCCCTCGGGGGGTTTGTGGTCGGGCTACACCTTC. This rearrangement joins TRBV7-2 to TRBJ1-2, with D possibly TRBD1 on 5 matching bases. In germline, CDR1 is SGHTA, CDR2 FQGNSA. Trimming took 5 bases from V and 8 from J, leaving 21 bases between them. The CDR3 loop spans 15 amino acids.

This clone was picked up one time. V usage is TRBV4-2 and J usage is TRBJ2-7; D possibly matches TRBD1 or TRBD2 (5 bases each). Germline loops: CDR1 LGHNA, CDR2 YNFKEQ. Deletions cut 2 bases from V and 5 bases from J, with 13 bases between. This CDR3 has 14 amino acids. CDR3 in DNA: TGTGCCAGCAGCCAATACTCGGGGCAGGACGAGCAGTACTTC. Its protein is CASSQYSGQDEQYF.

The rearrangement links TRBV4-1 to TRBJ2-1, with a weak D call TRBD1 (6 bases). The germline gives CDR1 MGHRA, CDR2 YSYEKL. Trimming took 0 bases from V and 4 from J, leaving 13 bases between them. This CDR3 has 16 residues. CDR3 loop: CASSQESRQEYNEQFF. In nucleotides, the CDR3 is TGCGCCAGCAGCCAAGAGAGTAGACAGGAGTACAATGAGCAGTTCTTC.

This clone was recorded once. The rearrangement links TRBV28 to TRBJ1-1; the match to TRBD1 covers 9 bases. V trimming: 3 bases; J trimming: 4 bases; junction bases outside the gene matches: 15. Germline V gene data show CDR1 as MDHEN and CDR2 as SYDVKM. The CDR3 is made up of 18 amino acids. This CDR3 is CASSFAPGTGLGSTEAFF. In DNA form, the CDR3 reads TGTGCCAGCAGTTTCGCCCCCGGGACAGGGTTGGGAAGCACTGAAGCTTTCTTT.

V and J are TRBV27 and TRBJ2-2, with 9 bases fitting TRBD1. This CDR3 is built from 13 residues. V lost 10 bases to trimming and J lost 3 bases; unmatched junction nucleotides: 3. CDR1 MNHEY and CDR2 SMNVEV come from the germline V gene (reference sequence). As DNA, the CDR3 is TGTGCCACCCGGGACAGGGACACCGGGGAGCTGTTTTTT. Its protein is CATRDRDTGELFF.

This chain links TRBV5-1 with TRBJ1-1, with D possibly matching TRBD1 (6 bases). The CDR3 has 13 amino acids. V gave up 6 bases and J gave up 2 bases, with 11 bases separating them. In germline, CDR1 is SGHRS, CDR2 YFSETQ. The CDR3 DNA follows: TGCGCCAGCACCCTACAGGGTAACACTGAAGCTTTCTTT. Amino acid sequence: CASTLQGNTEAFF.